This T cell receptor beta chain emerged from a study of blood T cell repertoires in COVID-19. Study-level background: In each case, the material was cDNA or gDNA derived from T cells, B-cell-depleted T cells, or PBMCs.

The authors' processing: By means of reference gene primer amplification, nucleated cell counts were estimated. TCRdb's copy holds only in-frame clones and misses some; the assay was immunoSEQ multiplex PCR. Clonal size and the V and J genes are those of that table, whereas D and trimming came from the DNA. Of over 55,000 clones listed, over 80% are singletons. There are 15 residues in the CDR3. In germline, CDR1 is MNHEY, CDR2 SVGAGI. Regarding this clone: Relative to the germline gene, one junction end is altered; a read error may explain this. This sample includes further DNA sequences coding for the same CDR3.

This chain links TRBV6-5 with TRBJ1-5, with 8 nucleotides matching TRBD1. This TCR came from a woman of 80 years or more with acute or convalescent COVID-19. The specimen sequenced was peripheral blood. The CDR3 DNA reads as TGTGCCAGCAGTACGACAGGGGCGGGGGATCAGCCTCAGCATTTT. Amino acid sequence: CASSTTGAGDQPQHF.